These 31 T cell receptor beta chains originate from one sample sequenced in a study of early T cells in non-severe SARS-CoV-2 infection. TCRdb used MiXCR to reprocess the 5' RACE reads, holding one entry per CDR3 protein. Of some 45,000 distinct CDR3 sequences in the sample, around a tenth are singletons; the top ten hold 4% to 5.5%. The input for sequencing was whole blood, taken at baseline. The receptors originated from an adult who was a healthcare worker with PCR-confirmed SARS-CoV-2 infection or an uninfected control (not recorded which).

The chain combines TRBV11-2 with TRBJ2-3; 7 nucleotides line up with TRBD1. Germline values: CDR1 SGHAT, CDR2 FQNNGV. This CDR3 region has 13 residues. The V segment lost 5 bases and the J segment 14 bases; nucleotides outside the gene matches: 13. The CDR3 loop is CASSPGTDRLLYF. The CDR3 coding sequence is TGTGCCAGCAGCCCCGGGACAGATAGATTGTTGTATTTT.

Only a few counts were recorded for this clonotype. V is TRBV11-2 and J is TRBJ2-3, with D maybe TRBD2 (5 bases). Per germline, CDR1 SGHAT and CDR2 FQNNGV. Trimming cost V 5 bases and J 2 bases, with 17 bases left between them. The CDR3 contains 16 residues. CDR3 loop: CASSPTRARSTDTQYF. CDR3 sequence (DNA): TGTGCCAGCAGCCCAACGCGGGCACGATCCACAGATACGCAGTATTTT.

V and J are TRBV6-4 and TRBJ2-2; D not certain. Germline assignment: CDR1 MRHNA and CDR2 SNTAGT. CDR3 length equals 13 residues. Trimming took off 5 bases at V and 7 bases at J, with 11 bases between the two ends. CDR3 DNA sequence: TGTGCCAGCAGTCCAAGTATCGGCGGGGAGCTGTTTTTT. Protein sequence: CASSPSIGGELFF.

This clonotype was detected a few times. CDR3 sequence reads: CASSHPLAGEMFKINNEQFF. CDR3 DNA sequence: TGTGCCAGCAGCCACCCATTAGCGGGCGAAATGTTCAAAATAAACAATGAGCAGTTCTTC. The rearrangement links TRBV11-2 to TRBJ2-1, with 7 bases matching TRBD2. V shed 5 bases and J 5 bases; nucleotides not matched to a gene: 24. This CDR3 comprises 20 residues. Germline CDR1 is SGHAT and CDR2 is FQNNGV.

This clonotype has more than one count but fewer than ten. The gene calls are TRBV5-1 and TRBJ2-5; 14 bases align to TRBD2. V shed 4 bases, J shed 1 base, and the junction held 3 bases outside the gene matches. The CDR3 sequence is 16 residues long. Germline V gene lookup returns CDR1 SGHRS and CDR2 YFSETQ. CDR3 DNA sequence: TGCGCCAGCAGCCAGGGGACTAGCGGGGGCCAAGAGACCCAGTACTTC. The encoded protein is CASSQGTSGGQETQYF.

This clonotype was found many times. J is TRBJ2-1 and V is TRBV12-5, with D possibly matching TRBD2 (5 bases). The CDR3 runs 14 residues. The germline V gene has CDR1 LGHNT and CDR2 FRNRAP. Trimming removed 0 bases from V and 5 bases from J, with 8 bases in between. This CDR3 is CASGLVSGHNEQFF. The CDR3 nucleotides are TGTGCTAGTGGTTTGGTAAGCGGACACAATGAGCAGTTCTTC. The complete variable domain, with remaining parts taken from reference TRBV12-5 and TRBJ2-1, reads DARVTQTPRHKVTEMGQEVTMRCQPILGHNTVFWYRQTMMQGLELLAYFRNRAPLDDSGMPKDRFSAEMPDATLATLKIQPSEPRDSAVYFCASGLVSGHNEQFFGPGTRLTVL.

This clonotype has only a few counts. The CDR3 DNA sequence: TGTGCCAGCAGCCAAGGAACAGGGGGCAACACCGGGGAGCTGTTTTTT. This sequence encodes CASSQGTGGNTGELFF. V usage is TRBV7-6 and J usage is TRBJ2-2; TRBD1 matches at 9 bases. Unmatched junction bases numbered 6, after V lost 5 bases and J lost 2 bases. The CDR3 length is 16 residues. Germline CDR1 is SGHVS and CDR2 is FNYEAQ.

Comment on this clonotype: Because it lacks the conserved phenylalanine or tryptophan at the end, this CDR3 is likely a read error. The limits of the CDR3 on the DNA are not certain, so only TCRdb's listed CDR3 is given. The chain links TRBV3-1 to TRBJ1-2; the D segment call TRBD1 is taken from the table without a DNA check. The CDR3 is 14 residues long, counting both termini. Germline CDR1 and CDR2: LGHDT and YNNKEL (reference sequence). The CDR3 here is CASSQNDGKKQGAY.

This clonotype was picked up a small number of times. The V call is TRBV6-1, the J call TRBJ2-7, with 7 bases identical to TRBD2. Germline CDR1 reads MNHNS; CDR2 reads SASEGT. This CDR3 is built from 17 residues. The V gene end was trimmed by 3 bases and the J gene end by 3 bases; junction bases not matched to a gene: 14. The CDR3 here is CASSDDTQRGLYYEQYF. The CDR3, as DNA: TGTGCCAGCAGTGATGATACGCAGCGGGGACTTTACTACGAGCAGTACTTC.

The CDR3 sequence: CASSPDSNSPLHF. CDR3 bases: TGTGCCAGCAGCCCCGATAGTAATTCACCCCTCCACTTT. The genes are TRBV7-8 and TRBJ1-6; D remains unclear. The germline CDR1 and CDR2 sequences are SGHVS and FQNEAQ. The CDR3 spans 13 residues. The germline V and J ends were trimmed by 5 bases and 6 bases, with 8 bases remaining between them.

This clonotype showed up just a few times. The CDR3 DNA reads TGCGCCAGCAGCCATGGACAGGGGCCTAACACTGAAGCTTTCTTT. As protein: CASSHGQGPNTEAFF. The chain combines TRBV4-1 with TRBJ1-1; 9 bases line up with TRBD1. The CDR3 covers 15 residues. CDR1 is MGHRA, CDR2 YSYEKL, per germline. J was trimmed by 2 bases and V by 3 bases; bases with no gene match: 4.

This clonotype was seen repeatedly, ten times or more. The V and J genes are TRBV20-1 and TRBJ2-1; 9 bases line up with TRBD2. This CDR3 region has 15 residues. The germline V gene has CDR1 DFQATT and CDR2 SNEGSKA (reference sequence). V gave up 3 bases and J gave up 4 bases; unmatched junction bases: 7. In DNA form, the CDR3 reads TGCAGTGCTAGTTTTAGAAGCGGGGGGTACAATGAGCAGTTCTTC. Translation: CSASFRSGGYNEQFF.

This clonotype was detected many times. This CDR3 is CASSIRLAGTDTQYF. The CDR3, as DNA: TGTGCCAGTAGTATCAGACTAGCGGGCACAGATACGCAGTATTTT. This chain joins TRBV19 and TRBJ2-3; 9 bases align to TRBD2. The germline V gene encodes CDR1 LNHDA and CDR2 SQIVND (reference sequence). The junction had 2 bases not matched to a gene; V was cut back by 3 bases and J by 1 base. The CDR3 is 15 amino acids.

CDR3: CSAKSRSYEQYF. For the CDR3, the DNA is TGCAGTGCTAAAAGCCGCTCCTACGAGCAGTACTTC. The rearrangement links TRBV20-1 to TRBJ2-7, with unresolved D. V lost 4 bases, J lost 0 bases, and 7 bases lay in between. Germline CDR1 is DFQATT and CDR2 is SNEGSKA (reference sequence). The CDR3 has 12 amino acids.

This clonotype was detected ten times or more. This chain links TRBV20-1 with TRBJ2-3; TRBD2 matches 9 bases. The CDR3 has 14 residues. The ends lost 5 bases at V and 4 bases at J; junction bases unmatched: 7. The germline V gene encodes CDR1 DFQATT and CDR2 SNEGSKA (reference sequence). The chain's CDR3 is CSAVSGGSPDTQYF. For the CDR3, the DNA is TGCAGTGCTGTCAGCGGGGGGTCCCCAGATACGCAGTATTTT.

This clonotype has only a few counts. The chain combines TRBV30 with TRBJ2-7; possibly TRBD1 for D (6 bases). Germline V lookup: CDR1 GTSNPN, CDR2 SVGIG (reference sequence). Trimming removed 4 bases at V and 2 bases at J, with 9 bases between. The CDR3 length is 12 residues. The CDR3 loop is CAWKSGAYEQYF. DNA for the CDR3: TGTGCCTGGAAATCAGGGGCCTACGAGCAGTACTTC. Filled out from reference TRBV30 and TRBJ2-7, the complete variable domain reads SQTIHQWPATLVQPVGSPLSLECTVEGTSNPNLYWYRQAAGRGLQLLFYSVGIGQISSEVPQNLSASRPQDRQFILSSKKLLLSDSGFYLCAWKSGAYEQYFGPGTRLTVT.

CDR3 region: CASSPRDRLNTEAFF. In nucleotides, the CDR3 is TGTGCCAGCAGCCCCCGGGACAGATTGAACACTGAAGCTTTCTTT. The chain combines TRBV11-2 with TRBJ1-1; 7 positions agree with TRBD1. CDR3 length equals 15 residues. The germline CDR1 and CDR2 sequences are SGHAT and FQNNGV. V was pared by 5 bases and J by 0 bases, with 6 bases of the junction left unmatched.

This clonotype has at least ten counts. V and J are TRBV7-8 and TRBJ2-3; D remains unclear. Germline CDR1 is SGHVS and CDR2 is FQNEAQ. The CDR3 length is 14 residues. V lost 5 bases, J lost 6 bases, and 15 bases lay in between. CDR3: CASSKDPTGDTQYF. The CDR3 coding sequence is TGTGCCAGCAGCAAAGACCCTACTGGTGATACGCAGTATTTT.

This clonotype was seen more than once but under ten times. CDR3 sequence reads: CASSYYGQGRTGELFF. The CDR3, as DNA: TGTGCCAGCAGTTATTACGGACAGGGTCGCACCGGGGAGCTGTTTTTT. V gene TRBV6-5 combines with J gene TRBJ2-2; 8 nucleotides line up with TRBD1. The J segment lost 4 bases and the V segment lost 3 bases, leaving 7 bases of the junction unmatched. CDR1 is MNHEY, CDR2 SVGAGI, per germline. This CDR3 comprises 16 residues.

This clonotype has at least ten counts. The rearrangement links TRBV7-2 to TRBJ2-1, with D unresolved. This CDR3 region has 11 residues. V gave up 3 bases and J gave up 6 bases, with 3 bases separating them. Germline V gene lookup returns CDR1 SGHTA and CDR2 FQGNSA. CDR3 loop: CASSFINEQFF. The CDR3 DNA is TGTGCCAGCAGCTTCATCAATGAGCAGTTCTTC.

The V gene is TRBV28, the J gene TRBJ1-5, with 11 bases aligning to TRBD1. The ends lost 4 bases at V and 6 bases at J; junction bases unmatched: 5. The CDR3 sequence is 15 residues long. Germline V gene lookup returns CDR1 MDHEN and CDR2 SYDVKM. The CDR3 spells CASSWTGGAPQPQHF. CDR3 in DNA: TGTGCCAGCAGTTGGACAGGGGGCGCACCTCAGCCCCAGCATTTT.

The chain is built from TRBV6-6 and TRBJ1-1; tentatively, D is TRBD1 (5 bases). The length of the CDR3 is 14 residues. The V end lost 0 bases, the J end lost 4 bases, and 9 bases lay between the germline ends. Germline CDR1 and CDR2: MNHNY and SVGAGI (reference sequence). CDR3 sequence reads: CASSYSGPSTEAFF. The CDR3 coding sequence is TGTGCCAGCAGTTACTCGGGGCCCAGCACTGAAGCTTTCTTT.

The chain's CDR3 is CASSLSPAGIQETQYF. The CDR3 DNA reads as TGCGCCAGCAGCTTGAGTCCAGCGGGGATACAAGAGACCCAGTACTTC. This rearrangement joins TRBV5-1 to TRBJ2-5; TRBD2 aligns across 7 bases. Germline trimming cut 1 base from V and 2 bases from J; bases unmatched to any gene: 8. The CDR3 spans 16 residues. Per the germline V gene, CDR1 is SGHRS and CDR2 is YFSETQ.

This clonotype turned up a few times. V and J are TRBV18 and TRBJ2-7, with unresolved D. The V and J ends lost 0 bases and 1 base respectively, with 7 bases between them. Germline CDR1 reads KGHSH; CDR2 reads LQKENI. The CDR3 is made up of 14 amino acids. The CDR3 reads CASSPPSISYEQYF. The CDR3 bases are TGTGCCAGCTCACCACCGAGCATATCCTACGAGCAGTACTTC.

This sequence joins TRBV2 and TRBJ1-1; no clear D. The CDR3 loop spans 13 amino acids. The germline V gene has CDR1 SNHLY and CDR2 FYNNEI. V dropped 6 bases and J dropped 4 bases, with 12 bases sitting between them. The CDR3 DNA is TGTGCCAGCAGCACGATAGGCGGCACTGAAGCTTTCTTT. Its protein product is CASSTIGGTEAFF.

Many counts were recorded for this clonotype. The chain joins TRBV20-1 to TRBJ2-1, with D hard to call. The CDR3 runs to 11 residues. V dropped 5 bases and J dropped 6 bases, with 8 bases sitting between them. Germline V gene lookup returns CDR1 DFQATT and CDR2 SNEGSKA (reference sequence). The CDR3 nucleotides read TGCAGTGCTGACACAAGCAATGAGCAGTTCTTC. It is translated as CSADTSNEQFF.

The rearrangement uses TRBV5-6 and TRBJ2-3; TRBD1 agrees at 8 bases. The length of the CDR3 is 15 residues. Germline V gene sequence: CDR1 SGHDT, CDR2 YYEEEE. V lost 0 bases and J lost 6; bases outside the gene matches: 6. The DNA of the CDR3 is TGTGCCAGCAGCTTGGACAGGGGGATGGCGGATACGCAGTATTTT. Translated: CASSLDRGMADTQYF. Drawing the rest from reference TRBV5-6 and TRBJ2-3, the complete variable domain is DAGVTQSPTHLIKTRGQQVTLRCSPKSGHDTVSWYQQALGQGPQFIFQYYEEEERQRGNFPDRFSGHQFPNYSSELNVNALLLGDSALYLCASSLDRGMADTQYFGPGTRLTVL.

This clonotype was observed at least ten times. The chain has TRBV7-8 and TRBJ2-7; D gene unclear. V lost 3 bases to trimming and J lost 0 bases, with 6 bases between them. CDR1 and CDR2 from the germline V gene are SGHVS and FQNEAQ. This CDR3 has 13 amino acids. This CDR3 is CASSFGHSYEQYF. The CDR3 DNA is TGTGCCAGCAGCTTTGGCCACTCCTACGAGCAGTACTTC.

This clonotype was counted between two and nine times. The chain uses TRBV5-8 and TRBJ2-3; D is perhaps TRBD2 (6 bases). Trimming shortened V by 7 bases and J by 0 bases, and 21 bases separated the two germline ends. CDR3 size: 17 residues. CDR1 is SGHTS and CDR2 is YDEGEE in the germline V gene. CDR3 nucleotide sequence: TGTGCCAGCGGATCCGGGACTCTAGGCCCTAGCACAGATACGCAGTATTTT. This encodes CASGSGTLGPSTDTQYF.

This clonotype was observed at least ten times. The V and J genes are TRBV29-1 and TRBJ2-5; 9 bases line up with TRBD2. The CDR3 totals 15 residues. The trim removed 8 bases at V and 0 bases at J, leaving 10 bases unmatched. Looked up from germline, CDR1 is SQVTM and CDR2 is ANQGSEA. The DNA for the CDR3 is TGCAGCACAGGGACGTCTAGCGGGAACCAAGAGACCCAGTACTTC. Its translation is CSTGTSSGNQETQYF.

This clonotype was counted a few times. The chain links TRBV29-1 to TRBJ2-1, with a weak D call TRBD2 (6 bases). Germline lookup yields CDR1 SQVTM and CDR2 ANQGSEA. Trimming left V 6 bases short and J 2 bases short, with 17 bases between. The CDR3 contains 15 residues. The CDR3 is CSVYLGGTTYNEQFF. The DNA of the CDR3 is TGCAGCGTCTACCTTGGGGGGACGACCTACAATGAGCAGTTCTTC.